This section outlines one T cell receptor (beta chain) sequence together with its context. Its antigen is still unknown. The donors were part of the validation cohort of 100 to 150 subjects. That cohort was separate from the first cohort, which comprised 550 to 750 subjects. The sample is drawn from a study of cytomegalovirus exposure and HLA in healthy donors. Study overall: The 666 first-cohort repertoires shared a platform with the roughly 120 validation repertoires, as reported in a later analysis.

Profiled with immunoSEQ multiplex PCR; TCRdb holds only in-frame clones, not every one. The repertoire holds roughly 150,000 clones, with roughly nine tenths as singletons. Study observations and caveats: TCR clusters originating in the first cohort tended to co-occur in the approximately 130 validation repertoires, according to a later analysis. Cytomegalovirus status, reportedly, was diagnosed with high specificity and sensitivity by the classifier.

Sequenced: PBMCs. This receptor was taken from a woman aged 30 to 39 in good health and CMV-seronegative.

CDR3 region: CASSQDRQGDNEQFF. CDR3 nucleotides: TGCGCCAGCAGCCAAGATCGCCAGGGGGACAATGAGCAGTTCTTC. This rearrangement joins TRBV4-3 to TRBJ2-1, with 7 bases matching TRBD1. The J segment lost 5 bases and the V segment lost 0 bases, leaving 4 bases of the junction unmatched. The CDR3 sequence is 15 residues long. In germline, CDR1 is LGHNA, CDR2 YSLEER.